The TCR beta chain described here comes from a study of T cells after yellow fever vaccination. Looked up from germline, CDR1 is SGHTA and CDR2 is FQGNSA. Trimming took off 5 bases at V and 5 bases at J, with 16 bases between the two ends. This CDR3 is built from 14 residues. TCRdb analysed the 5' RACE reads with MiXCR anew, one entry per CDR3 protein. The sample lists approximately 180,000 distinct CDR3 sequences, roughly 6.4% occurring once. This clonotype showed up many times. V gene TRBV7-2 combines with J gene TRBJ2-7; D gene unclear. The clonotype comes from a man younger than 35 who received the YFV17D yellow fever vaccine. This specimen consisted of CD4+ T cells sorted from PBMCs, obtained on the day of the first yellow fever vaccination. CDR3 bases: TGTGCCAGCAGCCTAATTGGCGGCGTGGACGAGCAGTACTTC. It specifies CASSLIGGVDEQYF.